The 5 T cell receptor beta chains in this list originate from one sample, sequenced in a study of lymphopenia after photon versus proton radiotherapy. Profiled with immunoSEQ multiplex PCR; TCRdb holds only in-frame clones, not every one. Of approximately 91,000 clones in the sample, 65% to 85% were seen once. Specimen: peripheral blood, collected from a patient treated with proton-based radiotherapy. These TCRs come from a man aged 60-69 years with pancreatic cancer.

V and J are TRBV30 and TRBJ2-3, with a tentative D call TRBD2 (5 bases). The germline V gene has CDR1 GTSNPN and CDR2 SVGIG (reference sequence). V was pared by 4 bases and J by 7 bases, with 9 bases between. There are 11 residues in the CDR3. Here the CDR3 reads CAWTRGYTQYF. The CDR3 nucleotides read TGTGCCTGGACCAGAGGGTATACGCAGTATTTT.

J is TRBJ2-1 and V is TRBV2; 7 bases match TRBD1. V was pared by 6 bases and J by 7 bases, with 6 bases of the junction left unmatched. The germline V gene has CDR1 SNHLY and CDR2 FYNNEI. This CDR3 has 13 residues. CDR3 protein: CASRGTVGNEQFF. The CDR3 region has the DNA TGTGCCAGCAGGGGGACAGTGGGGAATGAGCAGTTCTTC.

The chain has TRBV21-1 and TRBJ2-2; the table's D call, TRBD2, has no DNA check behind it. TRBV21-1 constitutes a pseudogene. The CDR3 spans 17 residues. DNA of the CDR3: TGTGCCAGCAGTCCGACTAGCGGGAGGACGGACACCGGGGAGCTGTTTTTT. Translation gives CASSPTSGRTDTGELFF.

The CDR3 DNA sequence: TGTGCCAGCAGCCCCGGGAGGGCCTATGGCTACACCTTC. This encodes CASSPGRAYGYTF. V is TRBV28 and J is TRBJ1-2, with D unresolved. Trimming pared 6 bases from V and 4 bases from J, leaving 12 bases between. Germline values: CDR1 MDHEN, CDR2 SYDVKM. The CDR3 runs 13 residues.

This clone was seen just once. The V and J genes are TRBV18 and TRBJ2-1; 11 bases are a match to TRBD2. The CDR3 runs to 18 residues. V shed 5 bases, J shed 5 bases, and the junction held 14 bases outside the gene matches. Germline V gene data show CDR1 as KGHSH and CDR2 as LQKENI. The CDR3 region is CASSKLAGGGRSDNEQFF. The CDR3 region has the DNA TGTGCCAGCTCAAAGCTAGCGGGAGGTGGGAGGAGCGACAATGAGCAGTTCTTC.